Listed below are T cell receptor beta chains from one sample, sequenced in a study of cytomegalovirus exposure and HLA in healthy donors. Sequencing was performed with immunoSEQ multiplex PCR; in TCRdb, only in-frame clones are kept and a portion is missing. The data show 170,000 or so clones, roughly 84% seen once. The sequenced sample was PBMCs. These receptors were collected from a woman aged 18 to 35 in good health and CMV-seropositive. Both conserved end residues are part of each CDR3. Each record gives: clone size, J gene, D gene, V gene, CDR3 protein, CDR3 DNA. The D gene is left open where the match is weak. Clone sizes are given selectively: once, few, many, or a class where the clone is expanded.

>NA|TRBJ2-5|TRBD2|TRBV4-1
CASSQETTSGQETQYF
TGCGCCAGCAGCCAGGAAACGACTAGCGGGCAAGAGACCCAGTACTTC
>NA|TRBJ1-6|TRBD1|TRBV5-6
CASSFGVNAGGYSPLHF
TGTGCCAGCAGCTTTGGGGTTAACGCAGGGGGATATTCACCCCTCCACTTT
>NA|TRBJ1-1|NA|TRBV5-6
CASSLNMNSNTEAFF
TGTGCCAGCAGCTTGAACATGAATTCGAACACTGAAGCTTTCTTT
>few|TRBJ2-7|TRBD1|TRBV11-1
CASSPGQGAPYEQYF
TGTGCCAGCAGCCCGGGACAGGGGGCCCCCTACGAGCAGTACTTC
>NA|TRBJ2-1|TRBD1|TRBV4-2
CASSQDGTVNSYNEQFF
TGTGCCAGCAGCCAAGATGGGACAGTGAACTCCTACAATGAGCAGTTCTTC
>NA|TRBJ1-5|TRBD1|TRBV4-2
CASSQEAGGFFQPQHF
TGTGCCAGCAGCCAAGAGGCAGGGGGCTTTTTTCAGCCCCAGCATTTT
>NA|TRBJ2-7|NA|TRBV7-9
CASSLAQLSEQYF
TGTGCCAGCAGCTTAGCGCAGTTATCCGAGCAGTACTTC
>NA|TRBJ2-3|NA|TRBV6-6
CASRAEDTQYF
TGTGCCAGCAGGGCGGAGGATACGCAGTATTTT
>NA|TRBJ2-7|TRBD1|TRBV9
CASSVGQLPSYEQYF
TGTGCCAGCAGCGTGGGACAGCTTCCCTCCTACGAGCAGTACTTC
>NA|TRBJ2-7|TRBD1|TRBV11-2
CASSFFPIRDRGQEQYF
TGTGCCAGCAGCTTTTTCCCGATCCGGGACAGGGGGCAAGAGCAGTACTTC
>NA|TRBJ1-4|NA|TRBV19
CASSIGKKDWDEKLFF
TGTGCCAGTAGTATTGGGAAGAAGGACTGGGATGAAAAACTGTTTTTT
>NA|TRBJ1-1|NA|TRBV27
CASTSGVGNTEAFF
TGTGCCAGCACCTCCGGGGTGGGGAACACTGAAGCTTTCTTT
>few|TRBJ2-5|TRBD2|TRBV6-1
CALSSGGVGQETQYF
TGTGCCCTCTCTAGCGGGGGGGTGGGGCAAGAGACCCAGTACTTC
>NA|TRBJ1-2|TRBD1|TRBV18
CASSRQGPSGYTF
TGTGCCAGCTCACGACAGGGACCGTCTGGCTACACCTTC
>few|TRBJ1-3|NA|TRBV18
CASSPTVNTIYF
TGTGCCAGCTCACCGACTGTGAACACCATATATTTT
>NA|TRBJ1-2|NA|TRBV7-9
CASSSPAGSRYGDYTF
TGTGCCAGCAGCTCTCCGGCGGGGAGCCGCTATGGTGACTACACCTTC
>NA|TRBJ1-2|NA|TRBV6-1
CASSVDIYGYTF
TGTGCCAGCAGCGTTGACATCTATGGCTACACCTTC
>NA|TRBJ1-2|TRBD1|TRBV6-5
CASSSPTTGLYYGYTF
TGTGCCAGCAGTTCGCCGACGACAGGGCTGTACTATGGCTACACCTTC
>NA|TRBJ1-4|NA|TRBV6-4
CASSLNTNEKLFF
TGTGCCAGCAGTCTGAACACAAATGAAAAACTGTTTTTT
>NA|TRBJ2-2|NA|TRBV10-3
CAANTGPVGELFF
TGTGCCGCCAATACAGGGCCCGTCGGGGAGCTGTTTTTT
>once|TRBJ2-7|TRBD1|TRBV19
CASSFGTGSSYEQYF
TGTGCCAGTAGTTTCGGGACAGGGAGCTCCTACGAGCAGTACTTC
>NA|TRBJ2-5|TRBD2|TRBV27
CASSLLAGGQETQYF
TGTGCCAGCAGTTTACTGGCGGGGGGGCAAGAGACCCAGTACTTC
>NA|TRBJ2-7|NA|TRBV4-1
CASSGGGPYEQYF
TGCGCCAGCAGTGGGGGAGGCCCCTACGAGCAGTACTTC
>NA|TRBJ1-1|NA|TRBV4-3
CASSVRAGDTEAFF
TGCGCCAGCAGTGTAAGGGCGGGGGACACTGAAGCTTTCTTT
>NA|TRBJ1-2|TRBD1|TRBV6-5
CASRPKTGGIYGYTF
TGTGCCAGCAGGCCAAAGACAGGGGGCATCTATGGCTACACCTTC
>NA|TRBJ1-2|NA|TRBV7-9
CASSFPLAPRGYTF
TGTGCCAGCAGCTTCCCTCTAGCCCCCCGAGGCTACACCTTC